One sample yielded the 17 T cell receptor beta chains listed below, sequenced in a study of T cell responses to AZD1222 COVID-19 vaccine. The method was immunoSEQ multiplex PCR; TCRdb's version includes in-frame clones alone and lacks a portion of them. The table lists approximately 90,000 clones, 90% of them singletons. Sample: peripheral blood, taken on day 0 of AZD1222 vaccination. Source of these receptors: an adult in good health.

The chain recombines TRBV7-3 with TRBJ2-7, with TRBD1 identical over 9 bases. The CDR3 covers 15 residues. The germline CDR1 and CDR2 sequences are SGHTA and FQGTGA. V shed 2 bases and J 7 bases; nucleotides not matched to a gene: 9. Here the CDR3 reads CASSLGAGTGREQYF. The CDR3 bases are TGTGCCAGCAGCTTAGGAGCCGGGACAGGGCGAGAGCAGTACTTC.

The chain uses TRBV18 and TRBJ2-7, with 8 bases lining up with TRBD1. Trimming removed 2 bases from V and 5 bases from J; junction bases left unmatched: 5. Germline CDR1 is KGHSH and CDR2 is LQKENI. This CDR3 spans 14 amino acids. The CDR3 DNA reads as TGTGCCAGCTCACCAGGGACAGGAAAGGACGAGCAGTACTTC. This sequence encodes CASSPGTGKDEQYF.

V and J are TRBV15 and TRBJ2-5, with TRBD1 matching 8 bases. The J segment lost 5 bases and the V segment lost 5 bases, leaving 4 bases of the junction unmatched. Germline CDR1 LNHNV, CDR2 YYDKDF (reference sequence). This CDR3 has 13 amino acids. The CDR3: CATSQGAGETQYF. The CDR3 DNA reads TGTGCCACCAGCCAGGGGGCAGGGGAGACCCAGTACTTC.

V and J are TRBV9 and TRBJ1-1; D remains unclear. V lost 5 bases and J lost 7, with 12 bases in between. The CDR3 loop spans 12 amino acids. Germline loops: CDR1 SGDLS, CDR2 YYNGEE. The CDR3 nucleotides read TGTGCCAGCAGTGATCTCTTGGGTGAAGCTTTCTTT. Its translation is CASSDLLGEAFF.

This sequence joins TRBV5-4 and TRBJ2-1, with 8 bases identical to TRBD2. V was pared by 3 bases and J by 7 bases, with 21 bases of the junction left unmatched. The CDR3 runs 19 residues. The germline V gene encodes CDR1 SGHNT and CDR2 YYREEE (reference sequence). The CDR3 protein is CASSSGGGTRGFGLNEQFF. In DNA, the CDR3 is TGTGCCAGCAGCTCGGGGGGCGGGACTAGGGGTTTTGGCCTTAATGAGCAGTTCTTC.

This clone was detected only once. The chain recombines TRBV5-1 with TRBJ2-4; 8 bases fit TRBD1. CDR3 size: 14 residues. The V segment lost 5 bases and the J segment 5 bases; nucleotides outside the gene matches: 6. CDR1 is SGHRS and CDR2 is YFSETQ in the germline V gene. The CDR3 sequence: CASSYGTGQNIQYF. CDR3 coding DNA: TGCGCCAGCAGTTACGGGACAGGCCAAAACATTCAGTACTTC.

This clone occurred many times. Distinct nucleotide sequences in the sample also encode this CDR3. This chain joins TRBV2 and TRBJ2-1; D is possibly TRBD1 (5 bases). The CDR3 has 14 residues. Germline CDR1 and CDR2: SNHLY and FYNNEI. V lost 4 bases and J lost 0, with 7 bases in between. CDR3 bases: TGTGCCAGCAGTGGGGGCAGCTCCTACAATGAGCAGTTCTTC. This codes for CASSGGSSYNEQFF.

The chain has TRBV5-5 and TRBJ1-2; 7 bases fit TRBD1. The trim removed 1 base at V and 3 bases at J, leaving 3 bases unmatched. Germline CDR1 SGHKS, CDR2 YYEKEE (reference sequence). This CDR3 has 14 amino acids. In DNA, the CDR3 is TGTGCCAGCAGCTTGTTAACAGGGGACTATGGCTACACCTTC. Translating gives CASSLLTGDYGYTF.

A few counts support this clone. V gene TRBV10-2 combines with J gene TRBJ1-2; 10 bases are shared with TRBD1. Trimming cost V 8 bases and J 4 bases; bases outside gene matches: 7. The CDR3 consists of 14 residues. Germline V gene lookup returns CDR1 WSHSY and CDR2 SAAADI. The CDR3 loop is CASGEDRGAYGYTF. The CDR3 nucleotides read TGCGCCAGCGGGGAGGACAGGGGGGCCTATGGCTACACCTTC.

The rearrangement joins TRBV7-3 to TRBJ2-1; weak D call: TRBD2 (5 bases). V gave up 2 bases and J gave up 3 bases, with 8 bases separating them. Germline V gives CDR1 SGHTA, CDR2 FQGTGA. This CDR3 is built from 14 residues. In nucleotides, the CDR3 is TGTGCCAGCAGCTTATCGAGGGACTACAATGAGCAGTTCTTC. Its translation is CASSLSRDYNEQFF.

V and J are TRBV9 and TRBJ1-2; TRBD1 agrees at 10 bases. The junction had 2 bases not matched to a gene; V was cut back by 3 bases and J by 3 bases. Germline V CDR1 and CDR2: SGDLS, YYNGEE. This CDR3 spans 14 amino acids. The CDR3 here is CASSETGGDYGYTF. The CDR3 coding sequence is TGTGCCAGCAGCGAGACAGGGGGCGACTATGGCTACACCTTC.

The chain is built from TRBV6-2 or TRBV6-3 and TRBJ1-2; no firm D call. CDR1 is MNHEY, CDR2 SVGEGT, per germline. The CDR3 covers 13 residues. The germline V and J ends were trimmed by 6 bases and 0 bases, with 8 bases remaining between them. CDR3 sequence reads: CASSEQANYGYTF. As DNA, the CDR3 is TGTGCCAGCAGCGAGCAGGCTAACTATGGCTACACCTTC.

Written as DNA, the CDR3 is TGTGCCAGCAGTCTAACTAGCGGGAGGGCCTGGGAGCAGTACTTC. Protein: CASSLTSGRAWEQYF. J is TRBJ2-7 and V is TRBV2, with 13 bases matching TRBD2. This CDR3 comprises 15 residues. The germline V gene has CDR1 SNHLY and CDR2 FYNNEI. J was trimmed by 7 bases and V by 5 bases; bases with no gene match: 8.

This clone has a single count. J is TRBJ2-7 and V is TRBV19; 7 bases agree with TRBD1. Germline lookup yields CDR1 LNHDA and CDR2 SQIVND (reference sequence). Losses at the gene ends were 3 bases for V and 7 bases for J; bases not matched to a gene: 9. This CDR3 has 14 residues. The CDR3 sequence: CASSMGGTAREQYF. CDR3 nucleotides: TGTGCCAGTAGTATGGGTGGGACAGCCCGGGAGCAGTACTTC.

This clone was found once. This chain joins TRBV18 and TRBJ1-3; tentative D call: TRBD1 (6 bases). CDR1 and CDR2 from the germline V gene are KGHSH and LQKENI. The CDR3 sequence is 17 residues long. The V end was cut by 3 bases, the J end by 4 bases, with 19 bases between. CDR3 in amino acids: CASSPPNTGTLGNTIYF. The DNA for the CDR3 is TGTGCCAGCTCACCGCCTAATACCGGGACACTAGGAAACACCATATATTTT.

The V and J genes are TRBV7-3 and TRBJ1-1; D gene uncertain. Trimming left V 4 bases short and J 1 base short, with 7 bases between. The germline V gene has CDR1 SGHTA and CDR2 FQGTGA. The CDR3 extends over 13 amino acids. As DNA, the CDR3 is TGTGCCAGCAGCTCCCAGGCGAACACTGAAGCTTTCTTT. It encodes CASSSQANTEAFF.

V usage is TRBV7-8 and J usage is TRBJ2-7; D is possibly TRBD1 or TRBD2 (5 bases each). This CDR3 is 16 amino acids long. Trimming took 0 bases from V and 2 from J, leaving 14 bases between them. From germline, CDR1 is SGHVS and CDR2 FQNEAQ. The CDR3 DNA is TGTGCCAGCAGCTTAGCGCTTGGGGGATTCGCCTACGAGCAGTACTTC. Its protein is CASSLALGGFAYEQYF.